This T cell receptor (beta chain) was sequenced in a study of CXCR3-negative and CXCR3-positive naive CD8 T cells. Study observations and caveats: Researchers report CXCR3 expression partially decreased after cryopreservation, with fresh PBMCs used in most assays. Relative to memory CD8+ cells, whose diversity was much lower, both naive subsets had comparably high diversity.

CDR3 length: 14 amino acids. Germline loops: CDR1 MDHEN, CDR2 SYDVKM. A note on this clonotype: What it recognizes is unknown.

UMI-tagged TRB cDNA libraries were built via 5' RACE. From the 5' RACE reads, TCRdb lists one entry per CDR3 protein and no DNA. This listing includes approximately 62,000 distinct CDR3 sequences. Sorting yielded triplicates of approximately 300,000 cells for each CD8+ T cell subset. The TCR originated in a human donor in good health. Some clones in this sample may be carry-over from other donors' samples. The chain carries TRBV28 and TRBJ2-7; as DNA is missing, the TRBD1 call by TCRdb cannot be tested. The sample comprised naive CXCR3- CD8+ T cells from blood. Subset: CD45RO-CCR7+CD27+CD95- naive CD8+ T cells lacking CXCR3 (TNR3-). The CDR3 spells CASSILTGGYEQYF.